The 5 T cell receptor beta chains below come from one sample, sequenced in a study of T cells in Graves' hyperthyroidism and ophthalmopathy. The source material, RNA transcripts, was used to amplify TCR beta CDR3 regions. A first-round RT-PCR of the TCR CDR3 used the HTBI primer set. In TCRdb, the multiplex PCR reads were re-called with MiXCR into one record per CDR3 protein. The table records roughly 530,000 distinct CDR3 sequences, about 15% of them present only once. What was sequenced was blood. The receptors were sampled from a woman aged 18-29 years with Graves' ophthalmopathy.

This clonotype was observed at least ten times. The CDR3 protein is CASSLDPFGSPLHF. In DNA form, the CDR3 reads TGTGCCAGCAGCTTAGACCCCTTTGGTTCACCCCTCCACTTT. The gene calls are TRBV11-2 and TRBJ1-6; D is ambiguous. CDR1 is SGHAT and CDR2 is FQNNGV in the germline V gene. This CDR3 region has 14 residues. V lost 0 bases and J 9 bases, leaving 9 bases between the germline ends.

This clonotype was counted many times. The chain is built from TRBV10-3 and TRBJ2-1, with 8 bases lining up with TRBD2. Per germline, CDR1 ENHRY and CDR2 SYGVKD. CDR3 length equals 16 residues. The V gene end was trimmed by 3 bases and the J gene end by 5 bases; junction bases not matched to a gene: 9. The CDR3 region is CAISDLTSGVHNEQFF. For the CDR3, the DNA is TGTGCCATCAGTGATTTAACTAGCGGAGTACACAATGAGCAGTTCTTC.

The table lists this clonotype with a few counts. CDR3 region: CASSPLVAGSTDTQYF. CDR3 bases: TGTGCCAGCAGCCCCCTTGTAGCGGGTAGCACAGATACGCAGTATTTT. The rearrangement links TRBV9 to TRBJ2-3; 7 bases match TRBD2. The CDR3 consists of 16 residues. Germline loops: CDR1 SGDLS, CDR2 YYNGEE. The ends lost 4 bases at V and 0 bases at J; junction bases unmatched: 8.

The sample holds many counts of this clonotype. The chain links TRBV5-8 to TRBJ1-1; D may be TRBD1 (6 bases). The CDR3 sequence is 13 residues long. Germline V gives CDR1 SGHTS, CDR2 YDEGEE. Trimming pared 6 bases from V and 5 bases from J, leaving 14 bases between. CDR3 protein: CASMDRPGTEAFF. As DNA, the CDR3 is TGTGCCAGCATGGACAGACCAGGGACTGAAGCTTTCTTT.

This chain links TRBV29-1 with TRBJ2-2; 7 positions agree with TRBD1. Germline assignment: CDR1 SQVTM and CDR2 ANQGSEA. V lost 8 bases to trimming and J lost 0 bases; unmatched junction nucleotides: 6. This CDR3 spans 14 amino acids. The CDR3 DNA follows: TGCAGCACCGGGGACAGCGCGAACACCGGGGAGCTGTTTTTT. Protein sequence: CSTGDSANTGELFF.